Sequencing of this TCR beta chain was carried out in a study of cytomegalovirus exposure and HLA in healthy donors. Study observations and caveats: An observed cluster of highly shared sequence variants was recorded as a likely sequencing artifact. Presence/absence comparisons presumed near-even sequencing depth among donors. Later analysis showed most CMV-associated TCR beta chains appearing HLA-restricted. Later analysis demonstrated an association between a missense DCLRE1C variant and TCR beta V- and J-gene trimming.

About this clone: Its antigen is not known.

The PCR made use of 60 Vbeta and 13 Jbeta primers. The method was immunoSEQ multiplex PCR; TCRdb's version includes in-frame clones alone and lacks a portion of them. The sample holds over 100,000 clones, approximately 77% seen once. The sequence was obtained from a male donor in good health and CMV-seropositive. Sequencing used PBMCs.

The CDR3 coding sequence is TGTGCCAGAAGCTTGTTAATCCGAGGGCGAGAGATTTACGAGCAGTACTTC. As protein: CARSLLIRGREIYEQYF. The chain carries TRBV5-3 and TRBJ2-7; a possible D gene is TRBD2 (5 bases). TRBV5-3 is treated as an ORF (open reading frame) with a function not yet certain. The CDR3 consists of 17 residues. V was trimmed by 1 base and J by 4 bases, leaving 21 bases between them.